This T cell receptor beta chain was sequenced for a study of radiotherapy plus CTLA-4 blockade in lung cancer. Enrolled patients, whose metastatic non-small-cell lung cancer was chemo-refractory, received focal radiation plus CTLA-4 blockade with ipilimumab. V lost 1 base, J lost 2 bases, and 12 bases lay in between. The germline gives CDR1 GTSNPN, CDR2 SVGIG (reference sequence). The CDR3 consists of 15 residues. Data came from immunoSEQ multiplex PCR; TCRdb stores just in-frame clones and leaves some out. The table lists 80,000 or so clones, more than 80% of them singletons. Sequences were derived from peripheral blood, sampled from a patient treated with radiotherapy plus ipilimumab. The chain is built from TRBV30 and TRBJ2-1; D may correspond to TRBD1 or TRBD2 (6 bases each). The receptor was derived from a human donor with non-small cell lung cancer who had stable disease on radiotherapy plus ipilimumab. CDR3 in DNA: TGTGCCTGGAGTGGGGGGGACATCGCCTACAATGAGCAGTTCTTC. This codes for CAWSGGDIAYNEQFF.